The next 16 T cell receptor beta chains were all read from a single sample in a study of tumor-infiltrating lymphocytes in primary liver carcinoma. The authors made TCR beta cDNA from 450 to 600 ng total RNA with a constant-region primer. Slightly modified ARM-PCR with three nested multiplex PCR rounds yielded TCR beta libraries. TRBV1-TRBV30 forward primers and a C-beta reverse primer were used in the first two PCR rounds, which each ran for 10 cycles. A single record per CDR3 protein comes from TCRdb applying MiXCR to the multiplex PCR reads. The data show under 90,000 distinct CDR3 sequences, with more than 65% seen just once and roughly a fifth held by the top ten. Extraction of RNA together with DNA used about 18-30 mg of unsorted bulk tissue. Input material: liver tumor tissue from sampling region 1. Documented subset: tumor region T1, superior pole. Receptors were obtained from a man between 40 and 49 years old with primary liver carcinoma and hepatitis B virus infection.

This clonotype showed up just a few times. V gene TRBV19 combines with J gene TRBJ2-4; possibly TRBD1 for D (6 bases). V lost 3 bases, J lost 7 bases, and 16 bases lay in between. The germline gives CDR1 LNHDA, CDR2 SQIVND (reference sequence). The CDR3 extends over 15 amino acids. In DNA form, the CDR3 reads TGTGCCAGTAGTATGAATTTGGGGGCCCAGAACATTCAGTACTTC. Protein sequence: CASSMNLGAQNIQYF.

By share of the sample, this clonotype is medium-sized. The V gene is TRBV6-2 or TRBV6-3, the J gene TRBJ2-7; 11 bases line up with TRBD2. The CDR3 contains 14 residues. V lost 5 bases, J lost 6 bases, and 6 bases stayed unmatched. Germline CDR1 is MNHEY and CDR2 is SVGEGT. In DNA form, the CDR3 reads TGTGCCAGCAGTCCGACTAGCGGGAATTCCGAGCAGTACTTC. Protein product: CASSPTSGNSEQYF.

The sample holds one count of this clonotype. This sequence may be a read error, since a much larger clone differs from it by one base. The V gene is TRBV7-9, the J gene TRBJ2-3, with D hard to call. This CDR3 has 13 residues. V dropped 11 bases and J dropped 0 bases, with 12 bases sitting between them. Germline-derived CDR1 and CDR2 are SEHNR and FQNEAQ (reference sequence). The CDR3 sequence is CAGESESTDTQYF. In DNA form, the CDR3 reads TGTGCCGGCGAAAGCGAGAGCACAGATACGCAGTATTTT.

This clonotype was picked up one time. The genes are TRBV4-1 and TRBJ2-7, with TRBD2 identical over 8 bases. CDR1 is MGHRA, CDR2 YSYEKL, per germline. CDR3 size: 14 residues. V was pared by 9 bases and J by 10 bases, with 17 bases of the junction left unmatched. The CDR3 loop is CASSKDLLAEDQYF. CDR3 coding DNA: TGCGCCAGTAGCAAAGATCTACTAGCGGAAGATCAGTACTTC.

This clonotype occurred once. The missing conserved phenylalanine or tryptophan at the end of this CDR3 makes a read error likely. The chain carries TRBV6-1 and TRBJ2-3, with 9 bases fitting TRBD1. The CDR3 is made up of 13 amino acids. Germline V gene lookup returns CDR1 MNHNS and CDR2 SASEGT. The CDR3 region is CTSSGQGTDTQYL. Here the CDR3 DNA reads TGTACCAGCAGTGGACAGGGGACAGATACGCAGTATCTT.

A word on this clonotype: Relative to the germline gene, one junction end is altered; a read error may explain this. V gene TRBV4-1 combines with J gene TRBJ1-2, with unresolved D. Germline-derived CDR1 and CDR2 are MGHRA and YSYEKL. CDR3 length equals 17 residues. Here the CDR3 reads CASSPSVAHGDRYGYTF. The CDR3 DNA reads TGTGCCAGCAGCCCCTCCGTGGCGCATGGGGATAGATATGGCTACACCTTC.

The sample holds many counts of this clonotype. V is TRBV12-3 or TRBV12-4 and J is TRBJ1-3; D call uncertain. The CDR3 runs 14 residues. V shed 5 bases and J shed 8 bases, with 16 bases lying between them. Here the CDR3 reads CASSPRLERDTIYF. The CDR3 coding sequence is TGTGCCAGCAGTCCACGCCTCGAGAGGGACACCATATATTTT.

A word on this clonotype: One end of the junction does not line up with germline, which may come from a read error. In DNA form, the CDR3 reads TGTGTCAGCAGCCAAGAAGGCGGCCTTTCCTACGAGCAATACTTC. Its protein product is CVSSQEGGLSYEQYF. The rearrangement joins TRBV4-2 to TRBJ2-7; D remains ambiguous. CDR1 is LGHNA, CDR2 YNFKEQ, per germline. CDR3 length: 15 amino acids.

This clonotype was detected a few times. A much larger clone lies a single base off, so this may be a read error. The genes are TRBV12-3 or TRBV12-4 and TRBJ2-7; TRBD1 matches at 8 bases. The CDR3 totals 13 residues. Unmatched junction bases numbered 6, after V lost 4 bases and J lost 7 bases. For the CDR3, the DNA is TGTGCCAGCAGTTCGGGACAGGTGGGTGAGCAGTACTTC. This encodes CASSSGQVGEQYF.

The chain links TRBV28 to TRBJ1-2, with 7 bases that match TRBD1. The germline V gene has CDR1 MDHEN and CDR2 SYDVKM. The CDR3 has 13 amino acids. V shed 10 bases, J shed 6 bases, and the junction held 11 bases outside the gene matches. CDR3 coding DNA: TGTGCCAACACCGAGGGGGCAGGGCATGGCTACACCTTC. Protein product: CANTEGAGHGYTF.

With respect to this clonotype: Given the absence of the conserved phenylalanine or tryptophan at the CDR3 end, a read error is likely. The chain couples TRBV5-5 to TRBJ2-2; possible D gene TRBD1, 6 bases. Looked up from germline, CDR1 is SGHKS and CDR2 is YYEKEE (reference sequence). The CDR3 is 15 amino acids. The CDR3 region is CASTPGAANTGELFY. CDR3 in DNA: TGTGCCAGCACCCCAGGGGCAGCCAACACGGGGGAGCTGTTTTAT.

With regard to this clonotype: Germline and junction disagree at one end, which may indicate a read error. V gene TRBV5-4 combines with J gene TRBJ2-1; D not certain. Germline V lookup: CDR1 SGHNT, CDR2 YYREEE (reference sequence). The CDR3 has 15 amino acids. The DNA for the CDR3 is TGTGCCAGCAGCGCCGGTAACAGCTCCTACAATGATCAGTTCTTC. This translates into CASSAGNSSYNDQFF.

At least ten counts were recorded for this clonotype. This chain joins TRBV5-5 and TRBJ2-7; D call uncertain. V was shortened by 4 bases and J by 3 bases, with 14 bases between the two germline ends. The CDR3 is 14 amino acids. Germline loops: CDR1 SGHKS, CDR2 YYEKEE (reference sequence). The CDR3 reads CASSLRTGRYEQYF. DNA for the CDR3: TGTGCCAGCAGCCTCCGGACCGGGCGCTACGAGCAGTACTTC.

The chain is built from TRBV11-2 and TRBJ2-7, with D unresolved. Germline CDR1 SGHAT, CDR2 FQNNGV. CDR3 length: 15 residues. CDR3 sequence: CTCSLSVGISYEQYF. CDR3 bases: TGTACCTGCAGCCTATCTGTGGGAATATCATACGAGCAGTACTTC.

A note on this clonotype: The conserved closing phenylalanine or tryptophan is absent in this CDR3, likely reflecting a read error. The gene calls are TRBV11-2 and TRBJ1-4; D may be TRBD1 (6 bases). The CDR3 is 14 residues long. Germline CDR1 SGHAT, CDR2 FQNNGV. Between the trimmed V and J ends, which lost 4 bases and 8 bases, there was a span of 14 bases. CDR3 sequence reads: CASSSGVGDEKLFS. The CDR3 coding sequence is TGTGCCAGCAGCTCAGGGGTTGGGGACGAAAAACTGTTTTCT.

A remark on this clonotype: One end of the junction is discordant with germline, which a read error may explain. This chain joins TRBV4-1 and TRBJ2-7, with 11 bases aligning to TRBD2. Looked up from germline, CDR1 is MGHRA and CDR2 is YSYEKL. The CDR3 spans 17 residues. CDR3 sequence (DNA): TGCGGCAACAGCCAACTGGGAGAAACTAGCGGGAGCTACGAGCAATACTTC. Translation gives CGNSQLGETSGSYEQYF.